The sequence of this T cell receptor (beta chain) was determined in a study of technical replicates of blood from a few donors (dated 2017 in TCRdb). Libraries were constructed by the immunoSEQ multiplex PCR assay. As stored in TCRdb, this immuneACCESS dataset retains in-frame rearrangements with V and J assigned. A fraction of the clones does not appear; measured against another copy, unresolved V genes explain less than half of the discrepancy, and the remainder lacks a known reason. In all, the sample holds 87,000 or so clones, and just over 90% of those were seen once. The ten biggest clones cover approximately 0.25% of the sample. The CDR3 covers 19 residues, taking in both the cysteine and the phenylalanine. Only CDR3 DNA is held: 57 bases, read in frame from base 1. V is cut back by 1 base and J by 2 bases, with 13 bases in the junction unmatched. Per the germline V gene, MGHRA is the CDR1 and YSYEKL is the CDR2.

As for this clone: The target of this receptor is not known. The sample holds no much larger clone one base away, and base qualities are not on file.

The chain employs TRBV4-1 and TRBJ2-7, and 11 junction bases match TRBD2. The clonotype comes from a human donor in good health. Sequenced sample: T cells isolated from PBMCs. The CDR3 region reads CASSQVGGLGLAGAYEQYF. In nucleotide form, the sequence is TGCGCCAGCAGCCAAGTGGGGGGATTAGGACTAGCGGGTGCCTACGAGCAGTACTTC.